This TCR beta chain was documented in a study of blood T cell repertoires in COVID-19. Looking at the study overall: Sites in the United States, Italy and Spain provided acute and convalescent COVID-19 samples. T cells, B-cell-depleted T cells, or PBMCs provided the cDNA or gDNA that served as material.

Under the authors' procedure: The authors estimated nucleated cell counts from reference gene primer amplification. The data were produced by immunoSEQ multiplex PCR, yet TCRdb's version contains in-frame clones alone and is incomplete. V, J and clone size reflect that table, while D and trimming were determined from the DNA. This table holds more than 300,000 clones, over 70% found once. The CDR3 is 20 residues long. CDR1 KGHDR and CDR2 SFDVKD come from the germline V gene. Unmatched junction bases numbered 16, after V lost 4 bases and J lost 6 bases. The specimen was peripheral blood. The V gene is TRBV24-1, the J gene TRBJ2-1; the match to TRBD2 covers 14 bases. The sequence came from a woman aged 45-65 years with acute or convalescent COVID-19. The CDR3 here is CATSDASPGTSGSKVNEQFF. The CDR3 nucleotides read TGTGCCACCAGTGACGCCTCCCCCGGGACTAGCGGGAGTAAGGTCAATGAGCAGTTCTTC.